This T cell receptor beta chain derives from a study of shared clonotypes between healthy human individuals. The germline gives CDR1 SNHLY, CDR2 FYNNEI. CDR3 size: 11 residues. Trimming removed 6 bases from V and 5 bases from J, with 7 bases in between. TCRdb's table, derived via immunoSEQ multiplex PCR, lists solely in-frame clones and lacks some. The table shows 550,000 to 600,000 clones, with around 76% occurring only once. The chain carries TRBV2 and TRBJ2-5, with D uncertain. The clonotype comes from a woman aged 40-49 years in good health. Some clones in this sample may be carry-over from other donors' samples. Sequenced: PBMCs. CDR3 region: CASSPTETQYF. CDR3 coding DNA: TGTGCCAGCAGCCCGACCGAGACCCAGTACTTC.